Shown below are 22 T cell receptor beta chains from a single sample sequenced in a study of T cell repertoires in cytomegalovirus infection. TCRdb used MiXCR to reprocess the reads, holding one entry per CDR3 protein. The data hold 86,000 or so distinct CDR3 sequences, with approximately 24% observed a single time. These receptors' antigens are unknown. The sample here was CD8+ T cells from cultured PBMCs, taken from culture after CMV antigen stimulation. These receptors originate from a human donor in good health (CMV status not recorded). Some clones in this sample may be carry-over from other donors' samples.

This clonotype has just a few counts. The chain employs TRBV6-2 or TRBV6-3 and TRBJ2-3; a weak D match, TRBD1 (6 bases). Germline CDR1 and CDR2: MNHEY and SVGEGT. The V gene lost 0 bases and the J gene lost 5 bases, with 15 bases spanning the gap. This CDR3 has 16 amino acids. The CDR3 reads CASSYSRDTLGDTQYF. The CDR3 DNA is TGTGCCAGCAGTTACTCGAGGGACACCCTTGGAGATACGCAGTATTTT.

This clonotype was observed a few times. The CDR3 here is CASCGGGTEAFF. The CDR3 bases are TGTGCCAGCTGCGGCGGGGGGACTGAAGCTTTCTTT. The chain joins TRBV12-3 or TRBV12-4 to TRBJ1-1; tentatively, D is TRBD1 (5 bases). V was pared by 8 bases and J by 5 bases, with 12 bases between. The CDR3 runs to 12 residues.

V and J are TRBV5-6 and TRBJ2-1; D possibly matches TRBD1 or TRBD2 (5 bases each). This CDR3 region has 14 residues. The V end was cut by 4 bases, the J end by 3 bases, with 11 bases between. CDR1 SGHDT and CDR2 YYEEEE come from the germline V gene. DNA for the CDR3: TGTGCCAGCAGCATAGGGACGGACTACAATGAGCAGTTCTTC. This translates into CASSIGTDYNEQFF.

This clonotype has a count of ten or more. CDR3 coding DNA: TGTGCCAGCAGCTTATCTCAGCCCAATCAGCCCCAGCATTTT. It translates to CASSLSQPNQPQHF. V gene TRBV5-6 combines with J gene TRBJ1-5, with D hard to call. CDR1 SGHDT and CDR2 YYEEEE come from the germline V gene. V was trimmed by 2 bases and J by 3 bases, leaving 9 bases between them. CDR3 length: 14 residues. Complete variable domain (other parts from reference TRBV5-6 and TRBJ1-5): DAGVTQSPTHLIKTRGQQVTLRCSPKSGHDTVSWYQQALGQGPQFIFQYYEEEERQRGNFPDRFSGHQFPNYSSELNVNALLLGDSALYLCASSLSQPNQPQHFGDGTRLSIL.

The CDR3 reads CATASGHNPYEQYF. The CDR3 bases are TGTGCCACCGCTAGCGGACACAACCCCTACGAGCAGTACTTC. This chain joins TRBV18 and TRBJ2-7; TRBD2 matches 7 bases. The V and J ends lost 10 bases and 2 bases, in that order; junction bases with no gene match: 11. This CDR3 has 14 residues. Germline V CDR1 and CDR2: KGHSH, LQKENI. Combining the CDR3 with reference TRBV18 and TRBJ2-7 gives the whole variable domain NAGVMQNPRHLVRRRGQEARLRCSPMKGHSHVYWYRQLPEEGLKFMVYLQKENIIDESGMPKERFSAEFPKEGPSILRIQQVVRGDSAAYFCATASGHNPYEQYFGPGTRLTVT.

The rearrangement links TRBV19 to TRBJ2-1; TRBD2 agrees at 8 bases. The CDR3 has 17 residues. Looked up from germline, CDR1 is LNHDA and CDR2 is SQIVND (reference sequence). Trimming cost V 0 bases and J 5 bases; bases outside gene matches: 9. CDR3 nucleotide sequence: TGTGCCAGTAGTATAGAAGAAGCGGGAGCGGGTAACAATGAGCAGTTCTTC. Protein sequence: CASSIEEAGAGNNEQFF.

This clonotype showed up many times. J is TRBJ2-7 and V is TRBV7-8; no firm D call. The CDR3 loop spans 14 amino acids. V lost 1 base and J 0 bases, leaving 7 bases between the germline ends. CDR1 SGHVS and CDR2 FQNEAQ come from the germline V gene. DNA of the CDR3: TGTGCCAGCAGCTTAGAGGGCTCCTCCTACGAGCAGTACTTC. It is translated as CASSLEGSSYEQYF.

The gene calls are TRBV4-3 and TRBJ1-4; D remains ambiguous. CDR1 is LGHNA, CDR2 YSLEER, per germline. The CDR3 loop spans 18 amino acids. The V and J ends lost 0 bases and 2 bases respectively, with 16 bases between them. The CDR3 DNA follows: TGCGCCAGCAGCCAAGATTTGGAGGGATCTTCGACTAATGAAAAACTGTTTTTT. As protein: CASSQDLEGSSTNEKLFF.

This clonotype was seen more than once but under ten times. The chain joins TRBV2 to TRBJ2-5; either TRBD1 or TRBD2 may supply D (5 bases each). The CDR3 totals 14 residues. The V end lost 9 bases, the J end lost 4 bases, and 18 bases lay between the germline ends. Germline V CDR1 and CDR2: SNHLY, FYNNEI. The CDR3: CASTDTGGIETQYF. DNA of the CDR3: TGTGCCAGTACTGACACAGGAGGTATAGAGACCCAGTACTTC.

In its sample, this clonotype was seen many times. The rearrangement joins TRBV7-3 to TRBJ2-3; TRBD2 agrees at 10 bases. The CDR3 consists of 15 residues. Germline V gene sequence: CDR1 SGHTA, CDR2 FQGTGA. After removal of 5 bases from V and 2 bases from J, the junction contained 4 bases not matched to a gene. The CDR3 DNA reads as TGTGCCAGCAGCCCTAGCGGGGGCTACACAGATACGCAGTATTTT. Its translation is CASSPSGGYTDTQYF.

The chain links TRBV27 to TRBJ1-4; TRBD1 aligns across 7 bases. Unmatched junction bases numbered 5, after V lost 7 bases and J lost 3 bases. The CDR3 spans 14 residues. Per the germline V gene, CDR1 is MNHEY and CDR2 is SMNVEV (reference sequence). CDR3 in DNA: TGTGCCAGCACCAGGGGGGGACCTAATGAAAAACTGTTTTTT. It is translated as CASTRGGPNEKLFF. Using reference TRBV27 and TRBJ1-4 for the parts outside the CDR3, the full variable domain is EAQVTQNPRYLITVTGKKLTVTCSQNMNHEYMSWYRQDPGLGLRQIYYSMNVEVTDKGDVPEGYKVSRKEKRNFPLILESPSPNQTSLYFCASTRGGPNEKLFFGSGTQLSVL.

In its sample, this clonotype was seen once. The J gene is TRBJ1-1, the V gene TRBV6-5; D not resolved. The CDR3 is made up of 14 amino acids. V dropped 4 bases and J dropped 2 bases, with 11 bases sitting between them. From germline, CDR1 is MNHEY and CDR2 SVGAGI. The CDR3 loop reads CASSSPGDNTEAFF. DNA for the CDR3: TGTGCCAGCAGTTCCCCGGGTGATAACACTGAAGCTTTCTTT.

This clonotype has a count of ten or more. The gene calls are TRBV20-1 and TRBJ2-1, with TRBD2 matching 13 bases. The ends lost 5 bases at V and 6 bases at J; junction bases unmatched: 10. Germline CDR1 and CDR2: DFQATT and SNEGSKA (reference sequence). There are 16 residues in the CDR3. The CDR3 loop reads CSAYIAGTSGINEQFF. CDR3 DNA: TGCAGTGCTTACATCGCGGGGACTAGCGGGATCAATGAGCAGTTCTTC.

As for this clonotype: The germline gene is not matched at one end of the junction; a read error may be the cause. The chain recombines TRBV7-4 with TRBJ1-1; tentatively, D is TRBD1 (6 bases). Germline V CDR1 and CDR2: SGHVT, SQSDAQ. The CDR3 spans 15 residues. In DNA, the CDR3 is TGTGCCAGCAGCGTAGCAGGGGAGTTGAACACTGAAGCTTGCTTT. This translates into CASSVAGELNTEACF.

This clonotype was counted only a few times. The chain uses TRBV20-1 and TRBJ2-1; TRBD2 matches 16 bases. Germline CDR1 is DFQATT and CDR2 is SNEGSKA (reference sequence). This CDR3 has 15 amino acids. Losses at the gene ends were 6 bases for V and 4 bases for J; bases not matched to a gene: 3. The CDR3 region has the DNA TGCAGTGCAGCGGGACTAGCGGGGGGGTACAATGAGCAGTTCTTC. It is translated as CSAAGLAGGYNEQFF.

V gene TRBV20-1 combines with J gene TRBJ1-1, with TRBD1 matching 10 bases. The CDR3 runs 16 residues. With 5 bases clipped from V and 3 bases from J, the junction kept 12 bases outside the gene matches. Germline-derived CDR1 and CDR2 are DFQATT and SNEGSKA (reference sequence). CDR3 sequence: CSALKGTGEMYTEAFF. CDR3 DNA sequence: TGCAGTGCTCTAAAAGGGACAGGGGAAATGTACACTGAAGCTTTCTTT.

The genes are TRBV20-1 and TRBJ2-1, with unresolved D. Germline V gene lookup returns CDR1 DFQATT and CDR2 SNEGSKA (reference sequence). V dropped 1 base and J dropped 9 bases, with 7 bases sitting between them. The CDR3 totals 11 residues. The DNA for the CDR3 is TGCAGTGCTAGAGGGTTGGGTGAGCAGTTCTTC. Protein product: CSARGLGEQFF.

CDR3 coding DNA: TGTGCCAGCAGTTTCCAGGGGGACACTGAAGCTTTCTTT. This translates into CASSFQGDTEAFF. This chain joins TRBV27 and TRBJ1-1; 7 nucleotides match TRBD1. The length of the CDR3 is 13 residues. CDR1 is MNHEY, CDR2 SMNVEV, per germline (reference sequence). Losses at the gene ends were 3 bases for V and 3 bases for J; bases not matched to a gene: 1.

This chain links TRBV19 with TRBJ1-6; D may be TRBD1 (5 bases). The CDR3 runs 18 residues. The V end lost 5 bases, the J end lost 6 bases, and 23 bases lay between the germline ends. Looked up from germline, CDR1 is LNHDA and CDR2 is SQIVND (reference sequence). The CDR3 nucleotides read TGTGCCAGTAGTTTCCAAACCGTTGAGAGGGGCCTTAATTCACCCCTCCACTTT. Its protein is CASSFQTVERGLNSPLHF.

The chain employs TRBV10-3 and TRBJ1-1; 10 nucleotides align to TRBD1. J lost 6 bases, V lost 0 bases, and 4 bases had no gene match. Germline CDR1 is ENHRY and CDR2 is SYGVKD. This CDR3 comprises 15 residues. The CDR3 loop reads CAISESRGQGSEAFF. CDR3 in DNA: TGTGCCATCAGTGAGTCACGGGGACAGGGGTCTGAAGCTTTCTTT.

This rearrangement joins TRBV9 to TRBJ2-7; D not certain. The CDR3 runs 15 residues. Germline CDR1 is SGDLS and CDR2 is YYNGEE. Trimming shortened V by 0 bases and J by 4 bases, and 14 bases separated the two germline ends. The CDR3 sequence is CASSVDSGLGYEQYF. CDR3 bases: TGTGCCAGCAGCGTAGACTCCGGGCTCGGGTACGAGCAGTACTTC.

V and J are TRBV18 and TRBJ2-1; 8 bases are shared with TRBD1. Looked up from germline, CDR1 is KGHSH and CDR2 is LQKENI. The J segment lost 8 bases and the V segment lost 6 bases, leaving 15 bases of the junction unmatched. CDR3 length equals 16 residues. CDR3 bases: TGTGCCAGCTCTCCCCAAGACAGGGGTCTAGTATATGAGCAGTTCTTC. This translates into CASSPQDRGLVYEQFF.